This T cell receptor (beta chain) was captured by sequencing in a study of cytomegalovirus exposure and HLA in healthy donors. The CDR3 consists of 16 residues. V was pared by 6 bases and J by 4 bases, with 21 bases between. The germline V gene encodes CDR1 SGHTA and CDR2 FQGNSA. PCR was performed using 60 Vbeta and 13 Jbeta primers. Here immunoSEQ multiplex PCR was the method, and the copy in TCRdb shows in-frame clones only, minus some. The listing records more than 100,000 clones. The chain has TRBV7-2 and TRBJ2-5; possible D gene TRBD2, 6 bases. The receptor was derived from a woman between 40 and 55 years old in good health and CMV-seronegative. What was sequenced was PBMCs. The CDR3 DNA reads TGTGCCAGCAGAAAAACCGGGCCCCGGGGAGGAGAGACCCAGTACTTC. This encodes CASRKTGPRGGETQYF.